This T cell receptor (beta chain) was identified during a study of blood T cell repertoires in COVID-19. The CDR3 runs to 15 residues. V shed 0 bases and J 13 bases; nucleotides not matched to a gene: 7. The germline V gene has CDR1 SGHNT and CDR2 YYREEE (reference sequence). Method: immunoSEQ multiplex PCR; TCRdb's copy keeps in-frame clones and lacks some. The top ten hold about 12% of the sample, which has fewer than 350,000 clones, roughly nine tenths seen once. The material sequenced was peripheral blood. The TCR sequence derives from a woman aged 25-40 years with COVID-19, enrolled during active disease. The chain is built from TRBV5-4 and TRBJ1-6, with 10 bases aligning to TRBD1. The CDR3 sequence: CASSLGDRGSFPLHF. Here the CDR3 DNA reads TGTGCCAGCAGCTTGGGGGACAGGGGTTCGTTTCCCCTCCACTTT.